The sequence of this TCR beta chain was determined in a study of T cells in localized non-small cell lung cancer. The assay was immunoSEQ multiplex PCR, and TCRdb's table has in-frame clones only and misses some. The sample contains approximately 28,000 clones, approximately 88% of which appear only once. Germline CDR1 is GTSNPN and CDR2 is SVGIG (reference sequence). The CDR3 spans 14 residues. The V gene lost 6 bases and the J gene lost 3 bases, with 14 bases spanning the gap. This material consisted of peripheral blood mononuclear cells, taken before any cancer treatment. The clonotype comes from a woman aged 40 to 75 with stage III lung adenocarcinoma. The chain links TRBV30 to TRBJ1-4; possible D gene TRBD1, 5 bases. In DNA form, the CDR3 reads TGTGCCTGTCCCGTCGGGGGAGCTAATGAAAAACTGTTTTTT. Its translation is CACPVGGANEKLFF.